The clone carrying this T cell receptor beta chain has a handful of counts. The data are from a study of cytomegalovirus exposure and HLA in healthy donors. Background on the study: Within the Caucasian-associated ancestry cluster were around 81% of the approximately 400 genotyped donors.

Both 60 Vbeta primers and 13 Jbeta primers went into the PCR. Source study methods: In a later analysis, of tens of millions of unique beta chains, about 10 million appeared in at least two donors. This table comes from immunoSEQ multiplex PCR, and its TCRdb copy is limited to in-frame clones, with some not included. V and J calls and clone size are given by that table; D and trimming were obtained from the DNA. The sample yields some 180,000 clones, roughly 80% seen once. The sequence was obtained from a man aged 35-49 years in good health and CMV-seronegative. Sequences were obtained from PBMCs.

The CDR3 spells CASNKGAGTTEAFF. CDR3 DNA sequence: TGTGCCAGCAATAAGGGGGCAGGGACCACTGAAGCTTTCTTT. The genes are TRBV6-5 and TRBJ1-1, with TRBD1 identical over 7 bases. This CDR3 spans 14 amino acids. In germline, CDR1 is MNHEY, CDR2 SVGAGI. Germline trimming cut 7 bases from V and 4 bases from J; bases unmatched to any gene: 9.